These T cell receptor beta chains were read from a single sample in a study of blood T cell repertoires in COVID-19. TCRdb's table, derived via immunoSEQ multiplex PCR, lists solely in-frame clones and lacks some. The table records about 130,000 clones, roughly 89% of them present only once. The sequenced material came from PBMCs or T cells enriched from blood (not recorded which). The receptors derive from a man over 45 who had recovered from COVID-19. Each CDR3 is given with its conserved first and last residue. Fields, in order: V gene, clone size, D gene, J gene, CDR3 DNA, CDR3 protein. A D gene is named only where the DNA matches it firmly. Size is stated for part of the rows, as once, few or many counts, or as a class when the clone is expanded.

TRBV3-1/TRBV3-2,-,TRBD2,TRBJ2-1,TGTGCCAGCAGCCCCCGGGCTAGCGGGGCCTCCTACAATGAGCAGTTCTTC,CASSPRASGASYNEQFF
TRBV5-6,-,TRBD1,TRBJ1-4,TGTGCCAGCAGCTTGGTACAGGGGGTCGGAACTAATGAAAAACTGTTTTTT,CASSLVQGVGTNEKLFF
TRBV28,-,-,TRBJ2-5,TGTGCCAGCAGAACGGGCGGGGCCCAAGAGACCCAGTACTTC,CASRTGGAQETQYF
TRBV19,once,-,TRBJ2-5,TGTGCCAGTAGTTTCTCCCGGGTCCTTCGCGAGACCCAGTACTTC,CASSFSRVLRETQYF
TRBV4-1,-,-,TRBJ2-5,TGCGCCAGCAGCCAAGGGGGCGTGGGCAGAGAGACCCAGTACTTC,CASSQGGVGRETQYF
TRBV5-1,-,-,TRBJ1-4,TGCGCCAGCAGCTGGGGGGCGGGGGACCAAGAAAAACTGTTTTTT,CASSWGAGDQEKLFF
TRBV7-2,-,TRBD1,TRBJ1-1,TGTGCCAGCAGCTCACAGGGGGCGGGGACTGAAGCTTTCTTT,CASSSQGAGTEAFF
TRBV14,once,TRBD1,TRBJ1-1,TGTGCCAGCAGCCGTCCGGGACAGGGCGCTGAAGCTTTCTTT,CASSRPGQGAEAFF
TRBV6-5,-,TRBD1,TRBJ2-3,TGTGCCAGCAGTCGAGACAGGGGTGCTGATACGCAGTATTTT,CASSRDRGADTQYF
TRBV5-5,-,TRBD1,TRBJ2-7,TGTGCCAGCAGCAGACAGGGCTCCTACGAGCAGTACTTC,CASSRQGSYEQYF
TRBV7-9,-,-,TRBJ1-4,TGTGCCAGCAGCGTAGGACAGAGTGAAAAACTGTTTTTT,CASSVGQSEKLFF
TRBV7-8,-,TRBD1,TRBJ1-1,TGTGCCAGCAGGGGGGGACAGGGGCGGGCTGAAGCTTTCTTT,CASRGGQGRAEAFF
TRBV6-5,-,-,TRBJ1-1,TGTGCCAGCAGTTACTCGGAGACCCTGAACACTGAAGCTTTCTTT,CASSYSETLNTEAFF
TRBV15,-,TRBD1,TRBJ2-7,TGTGCCACCAGCAACCGGGACAGCCTCTCCTACGAGCAGTACTTC,CATSNRDSLSYEQYF
TRBV7-9,-,TRBD1,TRBJ1-4,TGTGCCAGCAGCTTATACGCACAGGGGAATGAAAAACTGTTTTTT,CASSLYAQGNEKLFF
TRBV10-3,-,TRBD2,TRBJ2-1,TGTGCCATCCATCCTAGCGGGGGGGACAATGAGCAGTTCTTC,CAIHPSGGDNEQFF
TRBV3-1/TRBV3-2,-,TRBD1,TRBJ1-2,TGTGCCAGCAGCCCGCTCGGACAGGGGGCATCGTATGGCTACACCTTC,CASSPLGQGASYGYTF
TRBV5-4,-,TRBD1,TRBJ1-3,TGTGCCAGCAGCTTGGAAGGGGGCCCTTCCTCTGGAAACACCATATATTTT,CASSLEGGPSSGNTIYF
TRBV7-2,-,-,TRBJ1-5,TGTGCCAGCAGCTTGGAGCTGAATCAGCCCCAGCATTTT,CASSLELNQPQHF
TRBV7-2,-,-,TRBJ1-3,TGTGCCAGCAGCACAGGATCTGGAAACACCATATATTTT,CASSTGSGNTIYF
TRBV11-2,-,TRBD2,TRBJ2-1,TGTGCCAGCAGAGATCCGGGGGGGAATGAGCAGTTCTTC,CASRDPGGNEQFF
TRBV28,few,-,TRBJ1-3,TGTGCCAGCAGTGTCCCTCTCCTCTCCGGAAACACCATATATTTT,CASSVPLLSGNTIYF
TRBV6-6,-,-,TRBJ1-5,TGTGCCAGCAAACTGGGAGAGCAGCAGCCCCAGCATTTT,CASKLGEQQPQHF
TRBV5-4,-,TRBD2,TRBJ2-1,TGTGCCAGCAGGTCCGGGACTAGCGCTTGGAATGAGCAGTTCTTC,CASRSGTSAWNEQFF
TRBV3-1/TRBV3-2,-,TRBD2,TRBJ2-3,TGTGCCAGCAGCCAGACTAGCGGGAGCACGCAGTATTTT,CASSQTSGSTQYF
TRBV30,-,TRBD1,TRBJ2-2,TGTGCCCGCCTGGGACAGTTCACCGGGGAGCTGTTTTTT,CARLGQFTGELFF
TRBV5-5,few,-,TRBJ1-4,TGTGCCAGCAGCCGGGGAACTACGGAGGAAAAACTGTTTTTT,CASSRGTTEEKLFF